The entry that follows covers one TCR beta chain sequence. The antigen remains unidentified. This specimen belongs to a study of Graves' ophthalmopathy and Graves' hyperthyroidism. Study-wide points: Discrimination between ophthalmopathy and stable hyperthyroidism by a 13-signature model showed 87.88% sensitivity and about 80% specificity. Ophthalmopathy progression was predicted by the model at 60% to 71% sensitivity and 72.22% specificity. Most expanded clonotypes in thyroid above 0.001 frequency also showed up in blood.

RNA transcripts were the source from which TCR beta CDR3 regions were amplified. A first-round RT-PCR used HTBI primers, followed by a second-round multiplex PCR. A single record per CDR3 protein comes from TCRdb applying MiXCR to the multiplex PCR reads. The table has roughly 700,000 distinct CDR3 sequences, roughly two fifths seen once. Serum thyroxine and TRAb, along with clinical symptoms, thyroid ultrasound and orbital computed tomography, were what diagnosis relied on. The germline V gene has CDR1 DFQATT and CDR2 SNEGSKA (reference sequence). The CDR3 sequence is 18 residues long. Trimming took 1 base from V and 5 from J; bases not matched to a gene: 14.

The chain joins TRBV20-1 to TRBJ2-5, with TRBD2 identical over 12 bases. This sequence originates from an adult man with Graves' ophthalmopathy. The source material was peripheral blood. CDR3 protein: CSARVPTSGRGDYETQYF. CDR3 DNA sequence: TGCAGTGCTAGAGTCCCGACTAGCGGGAGAGGGGATTATGAGACCCAGTACTTC.